This is a list of T cell receptor beta chains from one sample in a study of blood T cell repertoires in COVID-19. Here immunoSEQ multiplex PCR was the method, and the copy in TCRdb shows in-frame clones only, minus some. The table lists 250,000 to 350,000 clones, 90% of them singletons. Sequencing input: PBMCs or T cells enriched from blood (not recorded which). The receptors derive from a woman aged 18-30 years with acute COVID-19. Each CDR3 is given with its conserved first and last residue. A D gene is named only where the DNA matches it firmly. Clone sizes are given selectively: once, few, many, or a class where the clone is expanded.

NA	TRBV28	TRBJ1-5	NA	TGTGCCAGCAGTTCCGCAGGGGAAAGCAATCAGCCCCAGCATTTT	CASSSAGESNQPQHF
NA	TRBV11-3	TRBJ2-1	once	TGTGCCAGCAGACGCGGGACCAGCTCCTACAATGAGCAGTTCTTC	CASRRGTSSYNEQFF
TRBD2	TRBV29-1	TRBJ2-3	NA	TGCAGCGTTGGTGGTAGCGGGAGAGCGGGTAGCACAGATACGCAGTATTTT	CSVGGSGRAGSTDTQYF
TRBD1	TRBV24-1	TRBJ1-1	NA	TGTGCCACCAGTGATTTTAGGGGGCTGGGCACTGAAGCTTTCTTT	CATSDFRGLGTEAFF
TRBD1	TRBV18	TRBJ2-4	few	TGTGCCAGCTCCGGGACAGGGGATTCCGTAAACATTCAGTACTTC	CASSGTGDSVNIQYF
TRBD1	TRBV2	TRBJ2-7	NA	TGTGCCAGCAGTCCGACGAGACAGGGATTCTCGCCCGAGCAGTACTTC	CASSPTRQGFSPEQYF
TRBD2	TRBV11-2	TRBJ2-1	NA	TGTGCCAGCAGCGAGGGACTAGCGGGAGGGTTTGAGCAGTTCTTC	CASSEGLAGGFEQFF
TRBD2	TRBV7-9	TRBJ2-7	NA	TGTGCCAGCAGCCCCAGACCGGTTCGACTAGCGGATTCCTCCTACGAGCAGTACTTC	CASSPRPVRLADSSYEQYF
TRBD1	TRBV5-1	TRBJ1-4	NA	TGCGCCAGCAGCGGGGACAGGGTTGAAAAACTGTTTTTT	CASSGDRVEKLFF
TRBD2	TRBV11-2	TRBJ2-7	NA	TGTGCCAGCAGCCAACTCGTAGTGGCGGGAGCGCGCGAGCAGTACTTC	CASSQLVVAGAREQYF
NA	TRBV19	TRBJ2-7	NA	TGTGCCAGTAGTATAGGTTCGGGTTCCTACGAGCAGTACTTC	CASSIGSGSYEQYF
NA	TRBV28	TRBJ2-6	NA	TGTGCCAGCAGCTCCGGTATGGGCGGGGCCAACGTCCTGACTTTC	CASSSGMGGANVLTF
TRBD1	TRBV7-9	TRBJ1-1	few	TGTGCCAGCAGCCCCGGGACAGAGAACACTGAAGCTTTCTTT	CASSPGTENTEAFF
NA	TRBV5-6	TRBJ2-7	NA	TGTGCCAGCAGCCAGGACGAGGGAGAGCAGTACTTC	CASSQDEGEQYF
NA	TRBV28	TRBJ2-7	NA	TGTGCCAGCAGTTCGTCCAGGGTCGAGCAGTACTTC	CASSSSRVEQYF
TRBD1	TRBV7-3	TRBJ1-1	NA	TGTGCCAGCAGCCATTTAACCGGGACAGGGGGCATAAACACTGAAGCTTTCTTT	CASSHLTGTGGINTEAFF
NA	TRBV5-1	TRBJ1-6	NA	TGCGCCAGCAGCTTTGGGGGGATAGGAAATTCACCCCTCCACTTT	CASSFGGIGNSPLHF
TRBD1	TRBV7-9	TRBJ1-4	NA	TGTGCCAGCAGCTCCTACCGATGGGACAGGGCTTTTTCGAAACTGTTTTTT	CASSSYRWDRAFSKLFF
TRBD2	TRBV5-6	TRBJ2-5	NA	TGTGCCAGCAGCTCAATTAGCGGGAGTGAGACCCAGTACTTC	CASSSISGSETQYF
TRBD1	TRBV5-1	TRBJ2-1	NA	TGCGCCAGCAGCTCCCAACCGGGACAGGACAATGAGCAGTTCTTC	CASSSQPGQDNEQFF
NA	TRBV11-1	TRBJ2-5	NA	TGTGCCAGCAGCTTTCGTAGCGGAGAGACCCAGTACTTC	CASSFRSGETQYF
NA	TRBV28	TRBJ1-2	NA	TGTGCCAGCAGTTTATCCGACGGAGACTATGGCTACACCTTC	CASSLSDGDYGYTF
NA	TRBV21-1	TRBJ2-2	NA	TGTGCCAGCAGCAAAGGCTTCAAGACGGGAGGGCCCACCGGGGAGCTGTTTTTT	CASSKGFKTGGPTGELFF
NA	TRBV6-5	TRBJ1-6	NA	TGTGCCAGCAGTTACTCCGCCAGGGTGGGTTCACCCCTCCACTTT	CASSYSARVGSPLHF
NA	TRBV6-5	TRBJ2-2	NA	TGTGCCAGCAGTTATGCAGGGACCGGGGAGCTGTTTTTT	CASSYAGTGELFF
NA	TRBV3-1/TRBV3-2	TRBJ2-7	NA	TGTGCCAGCAGCCGCACACCCGGGACTGTCGCCTACGAGCAGTACTTC	CASSRTPGTVAYEQYF
TRBD1	TRBV28	TRBJ2-2	NA	TGTGCCAGCAGTCTAGACAGGGGCGTTGCCGGGGAGCTGTTTTTT	CASSLDRGVAGELFF
TRBD2	TRBV5-5	TRBJ2-2	NA	TGTGCCAGCAGCTTTCTTGCCCCACTAGCGGGTGTAACAAGGGGGGAGCTGTTTTTT	CASSFLAPLAGVTRGELFF
NA	TRBV5-1	TRBJ2-3	once	TGCGCCAGCAGCGAGAACGGTCTAACCGGGGATACGCAGTATTTT	CASSENGLTGDTQYF
NA	TRBV10-3	TRBJ1-1	NA	TGTGCCATCAGTGAAACGACCGGGACTGAAGCTTTCTTT	CAISETTGTEAFF
NA	TRBV21-1	TRBJ2-7	NA	TGTGCCAGCAGCAAGTTAGCGGACGGGAAGAGAACCTACGAGCAGTACTTC	CASSKLADGKRTYEQYF
NA	TRBV7-6	TRBJ1-1	NA	TGTGCCAGCAGTTACACACTGAACACTGAAGCTTTCTTT	CASSYTLNTEAFF
NA	TRBV12-3/TRBV12-4	TRBJ1-3	NA	TGTGCCAGCAGTTTCCAACATGGAAACACCATATATTTT	CASSFQHGNTIYF